Below, 10 T cell receptor beta chains from the same sample are listed, as sequenced in a study of cytomegalovirus exposure and HLA in healthy donors. Primers included in the PCR were 60 Vbeta and 13 Jbeta primers. Measured with immunoSEQ multiplex PCR; TCRdb has only the in-frame clones, and not every one. The repertoire has approximately 140,000 clones, approximately 82% of them found once; the top ten carry 3% to 3.5%. The sequenced sample consisted of PBMCs. These TCRs come from a man between 18 and 29 years old in good health and CMV-seropositive.

V usage is TRBV27 and J usage is TRBJ2-7; D not resolved. Germline CDR1 reads MNHEY; CDR2 reads SMNVEV (reference sequence). The CDR3 has 13 amino acids. Between the trimmed V and J ends, which lost 5 bases and 2 bases, there was a span of 10 bases. The CDR3 bases are TGTGCCAGCAGTCCACCCTACCCCTACGAGCAGTACTTC. This translates into CASSPPYPYEQYF.

The chain is built from TRBV4-2 and TRBJ1-2; possibly TRBD1 for D (6 bases). CDR1 and CDR2 (germline): LGHNA, YNFKEQ. Trimming took off 4 bases at V and 6 bases at J, with 18 bases between the two ends. This CDR3 is 15 amino acids long. CDR3 region: CASSLENRERNGYTF. CDR3 sequence (DNA): TGTGCCAGCAGCCTTGAGAACAGGGAAAGAAATGGCTACACCTTC.

The chain couples TRBV9 to TRBJ1-1; D uncertain. In germline, CDR1 is SGDLS, CDR2 YYNGEE. This CDR3 is built from 13 residues. V lost 0 bases and J lost 3, with 6 bases in between. The CDR3 protein is CASSVAPDTEAFF. For the CDR3, the DNA is TGTGCCAGCAGCGTAGCTCCGGACACTGAAGCTTTCTTT. The full variable domain, completed using reference TRBV9 and TRBJ1-1, is DSGVTQTPKHLITATGQRVTLRCSPRSGDLSVYWYQQSLDQGLQFLIQYYNGEERAKGNILERFSAQQFPDLHSELNLSSLELGDSALYFCASSVAPDTEAFFGQGTRLTVV.

This clone has a single count. The conserved closing phenylalanine or tryptophan is absent in this CDR3, likely reflecting a read error. The chain employs TRBV27 and TRBJ2-7, with TRBD1 identical over 9 bases. Germline V CDR1 and CDR2: MNHEY, SMNVEV (reference sequence). V lost 3 bases and J lost 0; bases outside the gene matches: 0. The CDR3 consists of 14 residues. This chain's CDR3 is CASSLTGGSYEQYL. CDR3 coding DNA: TGTGCCAGCAGTTTGACAGGGGGCTCCTACGAGCAGTACCTC.

Here the CDR3 reads CASSQDSPGGYTEAFF. In DNA form, the CDR3 reads TGCGCCAGCAGCCAAGATAGTCCGGGGGGCTACACTGAAGCTTTCTTT. The chain has TRBV4-1 and TRBJ1-1; weak D call: TRBD1 (6 bases). CDR3 length equals 16 residues. The germline V gene encodes CDR1 MGHRA and CDR2 YSYEKL. V was pared by 0 bases and J by 3 bases, with 14 bases between.

The chain has TRBV6-5 and TRBJ2-7; D perhaps matches TRBD1 (5 bases). CDR1 and CDR2 (germline): MNHEY, SVGAGI. There are 15 residues in the CDR3. Trimming cost V 4 bases and J 0 bases, with 13 bases left between them. The CDR3 DNA is TGTGCCAGCAGTTCTCACGACAGCCTCTCCTACGAGCAGTACTTC. Residues: CASSSHDSLSYEQYF.

This sequence joins TRBV21-1 and TRBJ2-7; the table calls TRBD2, which could not be checked here. TRBV21-1 is a pseudogene segment. The CDR3 consists of 19 residues. The CDR3 DNA is TGTGCCAGCAGCAAAAGGCAAGCGACTAGCGGGAGGTTCTCCTACGAGCAGTACTTC. The encoded protein is CASSKRQATSGRFSYEQYF.

V and J are TRBV6-5 and TRBJ2-7; D might be TRBD2 (6 bases). The CDR3 loop spans 15 amino acids. The V gene's germline CDR1 is MNHEY and CDR2 SVGAGI. V gave up 6 bases and J gave up 4 bases, with 19 bases separating them. CDR3 sequence: CASRLGSGTLYEQYF. The CDR3, as DNA: TGTGCCAGCAGACTTGGTTCCGGGACTCTGTACGAGCAGTACTTC.

The rearrangement joins TRBV5-4 to TRBJ1-6; 8 nucleotides match TRBD1. The CDR3 consists of 14 residues. J lost 7 bases, V lost 4 bases, and 4 bases had no gene match. Germline CDR1 reads SGHNT; CDR2 reads YYREEE (reference sequence). As DNA, the CDR3 is TGTGCCAGCAGCCCGGACAGGGCGAATTCACCCCTCCACTTT. Translated, it gives CASSPDRANSPLHF.

J is TRBJ1-4 and V is TRBV18; TRBD1 agrees at 8 bases. The V gene end was trimmed by 3 bases and the J gene end by 8 bases; junction bases not matched to a gene: 2. This CDR3 spans 13 amino acids. The germline CDR1 and CDR2 sequences are KGHSH and LQKENI. The CDR3 DNA follows: TGTGCCAGCTCACCGGGGGACAGGGAAAAACTGTTTTTT. It codes for CASSPGDREKLFF.